This TCR beta chain was identified during a study of T-cell reconstitution after alpha-beta-depleted transplantation in children. The V end was cut by 4 bases, the J end by 2 bases, with 15 bases between. This CDR3 contains 15 residues. Germline lookup yields CDR1 SGDLS and CDR2 YYNGEE. Preparation of the TCRbeta library involved a method that used unique molecular identifiers. TCRdb independently ran MiXCR on the PCR reads; one entry per CDR3 protein. This table holds about 500,000 distinct CDR3 sequences, over 25% found once. The chain joins TRBV9 to TRBJ1-2, with D unclear. The source of this sequence is a human donor who donated a stem cell graft to a child with aplastic anemia. The source material was PBMCs from the stem cell graft donor, sampled from the stem cell graft. The CDR3 sequence: CASSLEGRNNYGYTF. The CDR3 nucleotides are TGTGCCAGCAGCCTCGAGGGCCGGAACAACTATGGCTACACCTTC.